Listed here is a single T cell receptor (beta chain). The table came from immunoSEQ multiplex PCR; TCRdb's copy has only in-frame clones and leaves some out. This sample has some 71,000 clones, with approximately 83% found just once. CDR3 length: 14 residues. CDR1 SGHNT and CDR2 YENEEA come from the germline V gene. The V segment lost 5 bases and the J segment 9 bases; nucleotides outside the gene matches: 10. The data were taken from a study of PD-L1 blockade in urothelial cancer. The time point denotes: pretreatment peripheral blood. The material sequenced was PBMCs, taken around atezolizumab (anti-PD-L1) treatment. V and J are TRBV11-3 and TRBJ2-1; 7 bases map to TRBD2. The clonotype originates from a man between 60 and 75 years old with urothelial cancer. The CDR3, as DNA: TGTGCCAGCAGCCCCCATCGGGGAGGGTCTGAGCAGTTCTTC. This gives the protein CASSPHRGGSEQFF.